This is a list of T cell receptor beta chains from one sample in a study of T cell responses to AZD1222 COVID-19 vaccine. Assay used: immunoSEQ multiplex PCR; TCRdb lists only in-frame clones, some missing. The sample holds tens of thousands of clones, around nine tenths seen once. The sequenced sample was peripheral blood, obtained on day 0 of AZD1222 vaccination. Every receptor here comes from an adult in good health. Both conserved end residues are part of each CDR3. The D gene is left open where the match is weak. Not all rows give a size; the values are once, few, many and, for expanded clones, a class.

v_gene	abundance	len	d_gene	j_gene	CDR3nt	CDR3aa
TRBV6-5	NA	12	TRBD1	TRBJ1-5	TGTGCCACCAGGGGGCCTAATCAGCCCCAGCATTTT	CATRGPNQPQHF
TRBV6-1	NA	16	TRBD2	TRBJ2-3	TGTGCCAGCAGTGAAGCGCTTCTGGGAGGGACAGATACGCAGTATTTT	CASSEALLGGTDTQYF
TRBV6-5	NA	14	TRBD2	TRBJ2-1	TGTGCCAGCCCTAAGGGCGGGAGATACAATGAGCAGTTCTTC	CASPKGGRYNEQFF
TRBV4-2	NA	18	TRBD1	TRBJ2-6	TGTGCCAGCAGCCAAGGACAGGGGGAAGGCTCTGGGGCCAACGTCCTGACTTTC	CASSQGQGEGSGANVLTF
TRBV6-4	NA	16	NA	TRBJ2-3	TGTGCCAGCAGTGACGGGCGGCAGGGGGGAACGGATACGCAGTATTTT	CASSDGRQGGTDTQYF
TRBV19	NA	14	NA	TRBJ2-3	TGTGCCAGTAGTTTACGAGGGACCCAAAATACGCAGTATTTT	CASSLRGTQNTQYF
TRBV7-9	NA	13	NA	TRBJ2-3	TGTGCCAGCAGCTTAGACTGGTCAGATACGCAGTATTTT	CASSLDWSDTQYF
TRBV15	NA	14	TRBD2	TRBJ2-7	TGTGCCACCAGCCGGACTAGTGGGAGCTACGAGCAGTACTTC	CATSRTSGSYEQYF
TRBV2	NA	14	NA	TRBJ2-1	TGTGCCAGCAGAAAAGAGGGTCTAGCGAGTGAGCAGTTCTTC	CASRKEGLASEQFF
TRBV12-3/TRBV12-4	NA	13	NA	TRBJ1-1	TGTGCCAGCAGTTTAGCCGACAGGCGGGAAGCTTTCTTT	CASSLADRREAFF
TRBV28	NA	11	NA	TRBJ1-1	TGTGCCAGCAGTTTACCGACTGAAGCTTTCTTT	CASSLPTEAFF
TRBV27	NA	13	NA	TRBJ2-7	TGTGCCAGCAGTTTATCTGATTCGTACGAGCAGTACTTC	CASSLSDSYEQYF
TRBV3-1/TRBV3-2	NA	14	NA	TRBJ2-3	TGTGCCAGCAGCCAAGTATCAGGGGCAGATACGCAGTATTTT	CASSQVSGADTQYF
TRBV6-1	NA	12	NA	TRBJ1-1	TGTGCCAGCATCCAGGCGGGCACTGAAGCTTTCTTT	CASIQAGTEAFF
TRBV4-2	NA	18	TRBD1	TRBJ1-5	TGTGCCAGCAGCCAAGATAGACAGGGGGCTTACAGCAATCAGCCCCAGCATTTT	CASSQDRQGAYSNQPQHF
TRBV5-1	NA	16	TRBD1	TRBJ1-1	TGCGCCAGCAGCTTGGCCACGGGACAGGGAAACACTGAAGCTTTCTTT	CASSLATGQGNTEAFF
TRBV19	few	14	NA	TRBJ1-1	TGTGCCAGTAGTACCAGGGTCGAGAACACTGAAGCTTTCTTT	CASSTRVENTEAFF
TRBV4-1	NA	19	TRBD2	TRBJ2-1	TGCGCCAGCAGAGTTACCCCCACCGCCGGGACTAGCGGATACCATGAGCAGTTCTTC	CASRVTPTAGTSGYHEQFF
TRBV11-2	NA	13	TRBD2	TRBJ2-3	TGTGCCAGCAGCTTAGTTTCGCGGGAGGGTAGGACTTTT	CASSLVSREGRTF
TRBV27	NA	12	NA	TRBJ2-7	TGTGCCAGCAGTCAACGACCCGGGGAGCAGTACTTC	CASSQRPGEQYF
TRBV9	NA	15	NA	TRBJ2-3	TGTGCCAGCAGCACCTCAGGACAGCGCACAGATACGCAGTATTTT	CASSTSGQRTDTQYF
TRBV19	NA	14	NA	TRBJ1-1	TGTGCCAGTACTGTAGGGACATTGAACACTGAAGCTTTCTTT	CASTVGTLNTEAFF
TRBV7-9	NA	17	NA	TRBJ2-2	TGTGCCAGCAGCTCCACCCGGGATCCAACGAACACCGGGGAGCTGTTTTTT	CASSSTRDPTNTGELFF
TRBV5-1	NA	14	TRBD1	TRBJ1-2	TGCGCCAGCAGCCCGGGGACAGGGCACTATGGCTACACCTTC	CASSPGTGHYGYTF
TRBV9	NA	16	NA	TRBJ2-1	TGTGCCAGCAGCACCTCAGCGGTAAGCTCCTACAATGAGCAGTTCTTC	CASSTSAVSSYNEQFF
TRBV20-1	NA	10	NA	TRBJ2-3	TGCAGTGCTAGACAAGATACGCAGTATTTT	CSARQDTQYF
TRBV5-4	NA	12	TRBD1	TRBJ2-7	TGTGCCAGCAGCCCCTACAGGGGCGAGCAGTACTTC	CASSPYRGEQYF
TRBV3-1/TRBV3-2	NA	18	TRBD2	TRBJ2-3	TGTGCCAGCAGCCCCTACAGGTCTAGCGGGGGTTTAGAGGATACGCAGTATTTT	CASSPYRSSGGLEDTQYF
TRBV5-4	NA	15	NA	TRBJ1-4	TGTGCCAGCAGCTTGGGGGGGGTTCCTAATGAAAAACTGTTTTTT	CASSLGGVPNEKLFF
TRBV19	NA	15	NA	TRBJ1-5	TGTGCCAGTAGTATGAGGAGGCAGGGCAATCAGCCCCAGCATTTT	CASSMRRQGNQPQHF
TRBV6-5	NA	14	TRBD2	TRBJ2-3	TGTGCCAGCAGCTTAGCGGGGCGGCCAGATACGCAGTATTTT	CASSLAGRPDTQYF
TRBV7-6	NA	13	NA	TRBJ2-5	TGTGCCAGCCAATCGCGCCGGGGAGAGACCCAGTACTTC	CASQSRRGETQYF
TRBV6-5	NA	15	NA	TRBJ1-4	TGTGCCAGCAGTTACGGGAGGGGAACTAATGAAAAACTGTTTTTT	CASSYGRGTNEKLFF
TRBV6-1	NA	17	TRBD2	TRBJ2-1	TGTGCCAGCAGTGAAGCCGGGGGAGGGAGCTCCTACAATGAGCAGTTCTTC	CASSEAGGGSSYNEQFF
TRBV9	NA	20	TRBD2	TRBJ2-4	TGTGCCAGCAACTCCGGGACTAGCGGGAGTTGGGGGCTAGCCAAAAACATTCAGTACTTC	CASNSGTSGSWGLAKNIQYF
TRBV24-1	NA	13	NA	TRBJ1-5	TGTGCCACCAGTGGGGACGGGCTGGGTCCCCAGCATTTT	CATSGDGLGPQHF
TRBV30	once	15	NA	TRBJ2-1	TGTGCCTGGAGAGGTCGGGAGTTCTCCTACAATGAGCAGTTCTTC	CAWRGREFSYNEQFF
TRBV4-1	few	14	NA	TRBJ1-5	TGCGCCAGCAGCCTAGGGCCAGGGAATCAGCCCCAGCATTTT	CASSLGPGNQPQHF
TRBV7-9	NA	13	NA	TRBJ2-7	TGTGCCAGCAGCTCGGACCTTTCCTACGAGCAGTACTTC	CASSSDLSYEQYF
TRBV14	NA	15	NA	TRBJ1-2	TGTGCCAGCAGCCTTGACAGAAGATCTAACTATGGCTACACCTTC	CASSLDRRSNYGYTF
TRBV30	NA	14	TRBD2	TRBJ2-1	TGTGCTTGCAAGCTAGCGGGCTCCTACAATGAGCAGTTCTTC	CACKLAGSYNEQFF
TRBV5-1	NA	11	NA	TRBJ2-5	TGCGCCAGCAGCTTGGAGGAGACCCAGTACTTC	CASSLEETQYF
TRBV27	NA	16	NA	TRBJ2-7	TGTGCCAGCAGTTCGATCAGCTACCTGAGCTCCTACGAGCAGTACTTC	CASSSISYLSSYEQYF
TRBV19	NA	15	NA	TRBJ1-6	TGTGCCAGTAGTCCAATGACGGATCCGAGGTCACCCCTCCACTTT	CASSPMTDPRSPLHF
TRBV28	few	16	TRBD1	TRBJ2-5	TGTGCCAGCAGCCAAGGACGGACAGGGGGGGAAGAGACCCAGTACTTC	CASSQGRTGGEETQYF
TRBV7-2	NA	13	NA	TRBJ2-7	TGTGCCAGCAGCCATCATCTAACCTACGAGCAGTACTTC	CASSHHLTYEQYF
TRBV7-9	NA	16	TRBD2	TRBJ2-1	TGTGCCAGCAGCCCGACTAGCGGGAGTTTGTACAATGAGCAGTTCTTC	CASSPTSGSLYNEQFF
TRBV7-6	once	15	NA	TRBJ2-1	TGTGCCAGCAGCTTAGCCCCAACCCCCTACAATGAGCAGTTCTTC	CASSLAPTPYNEQFF
TRBV11-2	NA	15	TRBD1	TRBJ2-1	TGTGCCAGCAGCCCCCACCCGACAGGGTTGTATGAGCAGTTCTTC	CASSPHPTGLYEQFF
TRBV6-5	NA	15	NA	TRBJ1-5	TGTGCCAGCAGTTCGCCGGGACACAGCAATCAGCCCCAGCATTTT	CASSSPGHSNQPQHF
TRBV12-3/TRBV12-4	once	11	NA	TRBJ2-7	TGTGCCAGCAGTTTGGCGGACGAGCAGTACTTC	CASSLADEQYF
TRBV18	NA	18	TRBD2	TRBJ2-5	TGTGCCAGCTCTCCAACTAGCGGGAGGGCCGGAGGGCGAGAGACCCAGTACTTC	CASSPTSGRAGGRETQYF